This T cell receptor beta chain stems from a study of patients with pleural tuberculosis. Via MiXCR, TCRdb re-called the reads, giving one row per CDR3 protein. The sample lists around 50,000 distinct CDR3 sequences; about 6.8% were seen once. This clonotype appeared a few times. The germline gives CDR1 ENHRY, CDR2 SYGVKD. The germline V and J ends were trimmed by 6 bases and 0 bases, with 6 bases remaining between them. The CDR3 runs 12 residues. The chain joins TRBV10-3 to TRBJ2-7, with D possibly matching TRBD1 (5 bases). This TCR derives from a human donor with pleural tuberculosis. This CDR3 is CAIRGDSYEQYV. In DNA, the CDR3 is TGTGCCATCAGAGGGGACTCCTACGAGCAGTACGTC.